This TCR beta chain was found in a study of blood T cell repertoires in COVID-19. Study summary: The origin of the acute and convalescent COVID-19 samples was the United States, Italy and Spain. In each case, the material was cDNA or gDNA derived from T cells, B-cell-depleted T cells, or PBMCs.

Per germline, CDR1 MGHRA and CDR2 YSYEKL. The CDR3 sequence is 15 residues long. Deletions cut 0 bases from V and 3 bases from J, with 12 bases between. How the authors handled the data: Cell counts per sample came from amplifying reference gene primers. Repertoires were generated with immunoSEQ multiplex PCR, while TCRdb's copy carries only in-frame clones and drops some. The D gene and trimming were derived from the DNA, and the V and J assignments and clone size from that table. Among approximately 200,000 clones listed, around 88% were seen once. The chain has TRBV4-1 and TRBJ2-7; TRBD2 is a possible D gene (7 bases). The source material was peripheral blood. The origin of this receptor is a woman between 25 and 40 years old with acute or convalescent COVID-19. The CDR3 DNA sequence: TGCGCCAGCAGCCAAGATAAGGGGGAGGGCTACGAGCAGTACTTC. This codes for CASSQDKGEGYEQYF.